The TCR beta chain described here comes from a study of cytomegalovirus exposure and HLA in healthy donors. Overall study results and limits: Immune exposure data for these donors was limited to CMV serostatus. Clonal expansion was found to be greater in HLA-associated TCR beta chains than in equally common others in a later analysis.

Primers included in the PCR were 60 Vbeta and 13 Jbeta primers. TCRdb keeps only in-frame clones here, not all; method: immunoSEQ multiplex PCR. The data show 200,000 to 300,000 clones, 85% seen once. A word on this clone: Its antigen remains unidentified.

V lost 2 bases to trimming and J lost 0 bases; unmatched junction nucleotides: 14. Germline V gene sequence: CDR1 SGHRS, CDR2 YFSETQ. The CDR3 spans 20 residues. Despite likely unrecorded immune exposures, the donors were nominally healthy at the time of sampling. V and J are TRBV5-1 and TRBJ2-1, with 10 bases aligning to TRBD2. The TCR originated in a girl aged 2-15 years in good health and CMV-seronegative. Sequencing was performed on PBMCs. The CDR3 loop reads CASSFSFSGRPISSYNEQFF. The CDR3 bases are TGCGCCAGCAGCTTCTCTTTTAGCGGGAGGCCCATTAGCTCCTACAATGAGCAGTTCTTC. The complete variable domain, with remaining parts taken from reference TRBV5-1 and TRBJ2-1, reads KAGVTQTPRYLIKTRGQQVTLSCSPISGHRSVSWYQQTPGQGLQFLFEYFSETQRNKGNFPGRFSGRQFSNSRSEMNVSTLELGDSALYLCASSFSFSGRPISSYNEQFFGPGTRLTVL.